Below are 20 T cell receptor beta chains sequenced from a single sample in a study of T cells expressing NK-cell markers. TCRdb reprocessed the 5' RACE reads, with one entry per CDR3 protein and no DNA. The sample holds about 550,000 distinct CDR3 sequences. The sample consisted of blood T cells: a sorted CD56 or NKG2C T cell subset, CD4+ or CD8+ T cells, or bulk PBMC T cells (not recorded which). Every receptor here comes from a man younger than 35 in good health.

The chain joins TRBV5-6 to TRBJ2-1; TCRdb's assignment of TRBD2 cannot be checked, as there is no DNA. Germline CDR1 SGHDT, CDR2 YYEEEE. This CDR3 is built from 15 residues. The CDR3 spells CASSPTRESRSKQFF.

V is TRBV7-2 and J is TRBJ2-7. Germline V lookup: CDR1 SGHTA, CDR2 FQGNSA. There are 14 residues in the CDR3. CDR3 amino acids: CASSLGVTGNEQYF.

The V gene is TRBV9, the J gene TRBJ2-1; with no DNA, the TCRdb D assignment of TRBD1 cannot be verified. There are 15 residues in the CDR3. Germline V lookup: CDR1 SGDLS, CDR2 YYNGEE. The CDR3 region is CASSPVGGSYNEQFF. The full variable domain, its missing parts supplied by reference TRBV9 and TRBJ2-1, is DSGVTQTPKHLITATGQRVTLRCSPRSGDLSVYWYQQSLDQGLQFLIQYYNGEERAKGNILERFSAQQFPDLHSELNLSSLELGDSALYFCASSPVGGSYNEQFFGPGTRLTVL.

The V call is TRBV24-1, the J call TRBJ2-5; TCRdb's assignment of TRBD2 cannot be checked, as there is no DNA. Germline V CDR1 and CDR2: KGHDR, SFDVKD. The CDR3 extends over 16 amino acids. The CDR3: CATSDYTLSGLETQYF.

The chain couples TRBV20-1 to TRBJ2-1; TCRdb returns TRBD1, unconfirmable since there is no DNA. The germline CDR1 and CDR2 sequences are DFQATT and SNEGSKA (reference sequence). The CDR3 contains 14 residues. CDR3 sequence reads: CSARAGVPNNEQFF.

The V gene is TRBV3-1, the J gene TRBJ2-1; TCRdb proposes TRBD1, but this gene call is untestable without DNA. Germline V CDR1 and CDR2: LGHDT, YNNKEL (reference sequence). The CDR3 length is 16 residues. CDR3 sequence reads: CASSRTQGHGNNEQFF.

The gene calls are TRBV4-1 and TRBJ2-2; the TCRdb call, TRBD2, lacks DNA for checking. Per germline, CDR1 MGHRA and CDR2 YSYEKL. This CDR3 is 16 amino acids long. The CDR3 is CASSQTLSGSVGELFF.

The CDR3 loop is CASSLQGAKAGANVLTF. The V and J genes are TRBV27 and TRBJ2-6; checking the TCRdb D call of TRBD1 is not possible without DNA. CDR1 MNHEY and CDR2 SMNVEV come from the germline V gene (reference sequence). This CDR3 is built from 17 residues.

The V and J genes are TRBV18 and TRBJ1-6. Germline lookup yields CDR1 KGHSH and CDR2 LQKENI. This CDR3 contains 15 residues. The CDR3 loop is CASSPQGLPNSPLHF.

The CDR3 is CASSFGVGGLNSPLHF. V gene TRBV12-3 or TRBV12-4 combines with J gene TRBJ1-6; TCRdb selects TRBD1, and the lack of DNA leaves this call unchecked. This CDR3 has 16 residues.

The rearrangement links TRBV20-1 to TRBJ2-1; the D call from TCRdb, TRBD2, cannot be confirmed without DNA. The CDR3 is 15 residues long. Looked up from germline, CDR1 is DFQATT and CDR2 is SNEGSKA (reference sequence). CDR3 in amino acids: CSARDGAGGPAEQFF.

The chain couples TRBV6-5 to TRBJ2-5; the D call of TRBD2 rests on TCRdb alone, since no DNA is present to check it. CDR1 MNHEY and CDR2 SVGAGI come from the germline V gene. The CDR3 covers 11 residues. The CDR3 region is CAAGGRETQYF.

This chain's CDR3 is CSVATPLRQERGHGYTF. The V gene is TRBV29-1, the J gene TRBJ1-2; TCRdb picks TRBD1, but there is no DNA to check that call. The CDR3 runs to 17 residues. Germline V gene sequence: CDR1 SQVTM, CDR2 ANQGSEA.

The rearrangement joins TRBV5-5 to TRBJ2-5. The CDR3 contains 13 residues. The germline V gene has CDR1 SGHKS and CDR2 YYEKEE (reference sequence). The chain's CDR3 is CASSFHYRETQYF. Full variable domain (outside the CDR3, taken from reference TRBV5-5 and TRBJ2-5): DAGVTQSPTHLIKTRGQQVTLRCSPISGHKSVSWYQQVLGQGPQFIFQYYEKEERGRGNFPDRFSARQFPNYSSELNVNALLLGDSALYLCASSFHYRETQYFGPGTRLLVL.

The CDR3 loop reads CASSQTTVDTEAFF. V usage is TRBV4-3 and J usage is TRBJ1-1; TCRdb's D call of TRBD1 is untestable without DNA. Germline CDR1 and CDR2: LGHNA and YSLEER. The CDR3 extends over 14 amino acids.

The chain links TRBV4-3 to TRBJ2-1; the D gene TCRdb calls, TRBD2, cannot be checked with no DNA. Per the germline V gene, CDR1 is LGHNA and CDR2 is YSLEER. The CDR3 extends over 15 amino acids. CDR3 amino acids: CASSQALADPNEQFF.

The genes are TRBV5-1 and TRBJ2-5. The CDR3 is made up of 18 amino acids. Germline V gene lookup returns CDR1 SGHRS and CDR2 YFSETQ. The CDR3 reads CASSPNGEVWLKAETQYF. Using reference TRBV5-1 and TRBJ2-5 for the parts outside the CDR3, the full variable domain is KAGVTQTPRYLIKTRGQQVTLSCSPISGHRSVSWYQQTPGQGLQFLFEYFSETQRNKGNFPGRFSGRQFSNSRSEMNVSTLELGDSALYLCASSPNGEVWLKAETQYFGPGTRLLVL.

This chain uses TRBV5-1 with TRBJ2-1; TCRdb names TRBD1, which stays unverified in the absence of DNA. Germline V gene data show CDR1 as SGHRS and CDR2 as YFSETQ. CDR3 size: 16 residues. CDR3 sequence: CASSRAGTGSYNEQFF.

The chain carries TRBV4-2 and TRBJ2-2; TCRdb indicates TRBD2, and absent DNA this call remains unverified. Germline V gene sequence: CDR1 LGHNA, CDR2 YNFKEQ. The CDR3 has 15 residues. The CDR3 here is CASSQDGLSAGELFF.

V usage is TRBV12-3 or TRBV12-4 and J usage is TRBJ2-1. The CDR3 covers 12 residues. The CDR3 spells CASSLDGREQFF.